The entry below gives a single T cell receptor beta chain sequence along with its context. It lacks a known antigen. Per-base quality was not reported, and no clone a single base away is much larger than it. The collaborating institutions used their own protocols to collect whole blood in K2EDTA tubes. Collaborator samples were shipped for TCRbeta analysis as frozen whole blood, isolated PBMCs, or DNA extracted from either sample type. TCRbeta CDR3 regions were amplified from genomic DNA by means of the immunoSEQ Assay, a bias-controlled multiplex PCR. The study's own analysis went as follows. The number of nucleated cells in each sample was estimated from the amplification of reference gene primers within the assay. To quantify the absolute abundance of each unique TCRbeta CDR3 rearrangement, sequence reads were collapsed and filtered. For each sample, productive Simpson clonality was calculated as the square root of Simpson's diversity index across productive rearrangements. TCRdb limited this immuneACCESS table to in-frame rearrangements with V and J called. A share of clones is missing; checked studies link under half to unresolved V genes, and the rest is unexplained. The V and J calls and clone size were taken over from that table, and D and trimming were inferred from the DNA. The sample profile shows fewer than 500,000 clones; 86% of them were found once. The ten largest clones capture over 1.1% of the sample.

These data are taken from a study of blood T cell repertoires in COVID-19 (dated by TCRdb to 2019 to 2021). As for the study more broadly: Collaborator samples came from the United States, Italy and Spain and covered acute and convalescent phases of COVID-19. The material from the prospective study consisted of cDNA or gDNA derived from T cells, B-cell-depleted T cells, or PBMCs. Samples were obtained from the ongoing ImmuneRACE study (first 160 participants) and from over 1,000 subjects provided by 6 global collaborators. A freely available public database, intended as a resource for researchers studying the immune response to SARS-CoV-2, is where the repertoires were released. The dataset comprised deeply sampled blood TCRbeta repertoires from subjects exposed to, actively infected with, or recovered from COVID-19. Where HLA class I and class II types were available, the types were taken from metadata supplied by the sample provider, not from assay-based typing. Sample metadata almost always included a de-identified subject ID, COVID-19 status, age in years and sex.

Deletion took 4 bases off V and 2 bases off J, with a span of 8 bases between the germline ends. The CDR3 goes from the cysteine to the phenylalanine over 13 residues. The retained sequence is limited to the CDR3, 39 bases, with the frame set at the first base. CDR1 is given as WNHNN and CDR2 as SYGVQD, both from the germline V gene (reference sequence). The paper's findings and limits, for the study overall: How much clinical and demographic metadata was included differed by source and by participant, and the metadata was provided uncurated.

Material: peripheral blood. This receptor was obtained from a woman aged 25 to 39 with active or convalescent COVID-19. The V gene is TRBV10-1 and the J gene is TRBJ1-2; matching of 5 bases hints at TRBD1 as the D gene. This receptor has the CDR3 CASSGQWNYGYTF. The DNA sequence is given as TGCGCCAGCAGTGGACAGTGGAACTATGGCTACACCTTC.